This T cell receptor (beta chain) originates from a study of blood T cell repertoires in COVID-19. Turning to the study itself: Sources were T cells, B-cell-depleted T cells, or PBMCs; the material itself was cDNA or gDNA.

Those designated as exposed participants met a COVID-19 case within 2 weeks before study entry. J gave up 6 bases and V 5 bases, and 8 bases lay outside the gene matches. The CDR3 is made up of 15 amino acids. Germline V gene sequence: CDR1 SGHVS, CDR2 FNYEAQ. TCRdb keeps only in-frame clones here, not all; method: immunoSEQ multiplex PCR. The sample has 200,000 to 250,000 clones, 90% seen once. Specimen: PBMCs or T cells enriched from blood (not recorded which). This sequence was found in a man aged 25-45 years who had been exposed to COVID-19. J is TRBJ1-5 and V is TRBV7-6; 9 bases agree with TRBD1. In DNA form, the CDR3 reads TGTGCCAGCAGCCCACAGGGGGCGAGTGGTCAGCCCCAGCATTTT. It codes for CASSPQGASGQPQHF.